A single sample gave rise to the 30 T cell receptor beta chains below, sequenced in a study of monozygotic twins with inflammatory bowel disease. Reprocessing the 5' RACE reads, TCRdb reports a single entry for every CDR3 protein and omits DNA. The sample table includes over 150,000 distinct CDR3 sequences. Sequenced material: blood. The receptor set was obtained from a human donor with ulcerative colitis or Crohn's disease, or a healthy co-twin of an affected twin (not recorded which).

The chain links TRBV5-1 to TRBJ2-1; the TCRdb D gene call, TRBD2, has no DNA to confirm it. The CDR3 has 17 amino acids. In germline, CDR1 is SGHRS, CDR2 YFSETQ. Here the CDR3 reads CASSLTPSGSSYNEQFF.

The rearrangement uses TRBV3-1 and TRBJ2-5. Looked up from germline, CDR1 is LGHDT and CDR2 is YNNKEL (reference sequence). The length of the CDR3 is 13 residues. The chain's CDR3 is CASSQSSSETQYF.

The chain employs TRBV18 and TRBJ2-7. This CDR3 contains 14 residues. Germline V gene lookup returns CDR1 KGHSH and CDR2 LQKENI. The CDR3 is CASSPRSSGYEQYF.

CDR3 sequence: CSASYAGGTYEQYF. The V gene is TRBV20-1, the J gene TRBJ2-7. Germline values: CDR1 DFQATT, CDR2 SNEGSKA (reference sequence). The CDR3 is 14 residues long.

CDR3 sequence: CASRLPLTGVTYEQYF. The V gene is TRBV12-2, the J gene TRBJ2-7; the TCRdb call, TRBD1, lacks DNA for checking. TRBV12-2 is listed as a pseudogene. This CDR3 is 16 amino acids long.

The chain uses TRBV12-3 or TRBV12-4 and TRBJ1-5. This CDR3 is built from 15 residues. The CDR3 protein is CASSPTDTPNQPQHF.

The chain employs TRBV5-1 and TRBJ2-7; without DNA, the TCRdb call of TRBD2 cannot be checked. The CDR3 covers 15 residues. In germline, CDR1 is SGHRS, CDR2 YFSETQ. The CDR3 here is CASSQGGWATYEQYF.

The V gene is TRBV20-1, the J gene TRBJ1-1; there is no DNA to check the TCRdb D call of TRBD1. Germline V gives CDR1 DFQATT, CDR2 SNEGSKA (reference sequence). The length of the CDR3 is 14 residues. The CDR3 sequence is CSATQGAVNTEAFF.

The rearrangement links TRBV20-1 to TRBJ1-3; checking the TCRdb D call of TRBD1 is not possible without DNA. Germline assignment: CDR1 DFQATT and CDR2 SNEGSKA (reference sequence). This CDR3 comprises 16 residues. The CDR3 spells CSARAADRVAGNTIYF.

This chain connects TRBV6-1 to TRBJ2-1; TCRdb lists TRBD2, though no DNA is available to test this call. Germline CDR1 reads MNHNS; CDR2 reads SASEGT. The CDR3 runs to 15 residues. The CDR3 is CASSPTSGSYNERFF.

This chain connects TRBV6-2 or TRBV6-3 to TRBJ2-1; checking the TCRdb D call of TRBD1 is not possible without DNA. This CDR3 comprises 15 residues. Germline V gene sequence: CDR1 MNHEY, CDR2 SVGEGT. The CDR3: CASSSRDRGYNEQFF.

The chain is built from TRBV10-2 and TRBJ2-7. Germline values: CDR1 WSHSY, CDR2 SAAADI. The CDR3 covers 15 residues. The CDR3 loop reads CASSESVLASYEQYF.

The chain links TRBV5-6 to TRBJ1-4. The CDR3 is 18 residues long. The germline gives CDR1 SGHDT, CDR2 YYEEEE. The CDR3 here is CASSIRAQLDQANEKLFF.

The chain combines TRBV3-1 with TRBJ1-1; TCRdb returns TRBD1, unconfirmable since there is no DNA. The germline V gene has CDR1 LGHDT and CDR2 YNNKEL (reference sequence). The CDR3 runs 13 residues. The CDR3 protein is CASSQGPGAEAFF.

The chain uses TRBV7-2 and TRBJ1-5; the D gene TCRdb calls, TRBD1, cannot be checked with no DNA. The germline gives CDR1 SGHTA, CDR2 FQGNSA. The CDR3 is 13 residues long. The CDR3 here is CASSSQGNQPQHF.

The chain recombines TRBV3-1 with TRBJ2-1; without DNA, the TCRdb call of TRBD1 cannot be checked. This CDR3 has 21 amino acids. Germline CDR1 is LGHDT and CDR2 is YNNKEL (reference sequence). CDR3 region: CASSLPHRDRAFPFPFNEQFF.

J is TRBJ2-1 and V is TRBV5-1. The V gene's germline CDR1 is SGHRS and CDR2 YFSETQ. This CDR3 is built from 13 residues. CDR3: CASSLGMGSEQFF.

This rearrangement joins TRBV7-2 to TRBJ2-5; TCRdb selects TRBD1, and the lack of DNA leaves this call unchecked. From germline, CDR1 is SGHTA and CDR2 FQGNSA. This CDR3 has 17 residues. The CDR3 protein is CASSLLRDGTTRETQYF.

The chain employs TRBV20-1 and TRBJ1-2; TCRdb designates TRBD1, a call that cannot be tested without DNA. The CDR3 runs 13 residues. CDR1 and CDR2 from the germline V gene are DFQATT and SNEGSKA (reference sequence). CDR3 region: CSAVDRRDYGYTF.

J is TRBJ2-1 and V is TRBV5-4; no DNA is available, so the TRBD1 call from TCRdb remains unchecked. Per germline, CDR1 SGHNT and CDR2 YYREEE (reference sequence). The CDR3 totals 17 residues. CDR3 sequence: CASSPSWTGDSYNEQFF.

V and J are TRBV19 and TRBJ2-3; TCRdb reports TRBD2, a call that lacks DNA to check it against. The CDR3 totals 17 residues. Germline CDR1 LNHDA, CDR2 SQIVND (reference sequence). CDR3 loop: CASSIGGGPTSTDTQYF.

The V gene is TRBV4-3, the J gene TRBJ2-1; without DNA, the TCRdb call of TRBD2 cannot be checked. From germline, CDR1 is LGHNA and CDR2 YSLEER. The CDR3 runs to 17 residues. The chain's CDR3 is CASSQREGLAGINEQFF.

The CDR3 protein is CSAPDYRGMNTEAFF. The chain links TRBV20-1 to TRBJ1-1; TCRdb's assignment of TRBD1 cannot be checked, as there is no DNA. Per germline, CDR1 DFQATT and CDR2 SNEGSKA (reference sequence). The CDR3 has 15 amino acids.

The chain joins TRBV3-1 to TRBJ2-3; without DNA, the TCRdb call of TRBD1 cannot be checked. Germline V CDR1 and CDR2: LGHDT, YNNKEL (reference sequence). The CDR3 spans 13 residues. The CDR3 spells CASSQVTEDTQYF.

CDR3: CASSSGGSSYNEQFF. V is TRBV11-3 and J is TRBJ2-1; there is no DNA to check the TCRdb D call of TRBD1. The CDR3 totals 15 residues. Germline V lookup: CDR1 SGHNT, CDR2 YENEEA.

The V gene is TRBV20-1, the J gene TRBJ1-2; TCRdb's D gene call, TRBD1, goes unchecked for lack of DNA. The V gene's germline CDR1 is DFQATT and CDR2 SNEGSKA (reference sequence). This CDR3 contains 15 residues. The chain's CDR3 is CSAYLTGGAGYGYTF.

CDR3 sequence reads: CASSPPLDGRGYNEQFF. The chain employs TRBV18 and TRBJ2-1; without DNA, the TCRdb call of TRBD2 cannot be checked. CDR3 length equals 17 residues. Germline CDR1 and CDR2: KGHSH and LQKENI. The full variable domain, its missing parts supplied by reference TRBV18 and TRBJ2-1, is NAGVMQNPRHLVRRRGQEARLRCSPMKGHSHVYWYRQLPEEGLKFMVYLQKENIIDESGMPKERFSAEFPKEGPSILRIQQVVRGDSAAYFCASSPPLDGRGYNEQFFGPGTRLTVL.

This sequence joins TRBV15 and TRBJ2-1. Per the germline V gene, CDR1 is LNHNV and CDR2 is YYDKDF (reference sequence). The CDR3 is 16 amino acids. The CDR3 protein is CATSLLGRSSYNEQFF.

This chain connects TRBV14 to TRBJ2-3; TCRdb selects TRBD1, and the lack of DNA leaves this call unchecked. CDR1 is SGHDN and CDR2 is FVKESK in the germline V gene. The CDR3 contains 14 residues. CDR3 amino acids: CASSQGPTPDTQYF.

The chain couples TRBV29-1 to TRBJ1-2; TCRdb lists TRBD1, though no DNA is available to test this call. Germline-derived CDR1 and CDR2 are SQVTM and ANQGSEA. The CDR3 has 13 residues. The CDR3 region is CSAGTAGSYGYTF.